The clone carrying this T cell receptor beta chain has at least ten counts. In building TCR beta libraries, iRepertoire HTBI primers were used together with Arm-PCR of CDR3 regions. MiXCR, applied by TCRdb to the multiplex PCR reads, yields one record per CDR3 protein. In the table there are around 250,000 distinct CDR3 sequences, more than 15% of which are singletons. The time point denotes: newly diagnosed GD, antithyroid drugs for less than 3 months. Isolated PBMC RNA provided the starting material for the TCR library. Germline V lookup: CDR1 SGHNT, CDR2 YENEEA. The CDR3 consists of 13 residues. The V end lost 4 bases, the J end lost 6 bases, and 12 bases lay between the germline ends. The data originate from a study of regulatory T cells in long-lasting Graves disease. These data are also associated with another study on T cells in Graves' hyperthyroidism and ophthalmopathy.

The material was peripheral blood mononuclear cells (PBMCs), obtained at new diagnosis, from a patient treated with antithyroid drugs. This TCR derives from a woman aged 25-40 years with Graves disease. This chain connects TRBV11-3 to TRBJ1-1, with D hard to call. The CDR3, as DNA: TGTGCCAGCAGCTCCGGAGTTGTCGCTGAAGCTTTCTTT. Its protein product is CASSSGVVAEAFF.